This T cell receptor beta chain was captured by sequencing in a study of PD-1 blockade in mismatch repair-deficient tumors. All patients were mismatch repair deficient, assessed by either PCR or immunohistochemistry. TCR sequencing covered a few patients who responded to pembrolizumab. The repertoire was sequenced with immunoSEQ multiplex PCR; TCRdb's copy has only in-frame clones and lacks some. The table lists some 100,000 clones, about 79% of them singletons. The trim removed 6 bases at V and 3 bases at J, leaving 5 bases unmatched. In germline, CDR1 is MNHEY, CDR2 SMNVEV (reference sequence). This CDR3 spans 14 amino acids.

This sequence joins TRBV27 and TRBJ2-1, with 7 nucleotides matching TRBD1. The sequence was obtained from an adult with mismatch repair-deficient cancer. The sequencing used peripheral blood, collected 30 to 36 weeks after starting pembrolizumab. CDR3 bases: TGTGCCAGCAGCTTGACAGGGCGCTACAATGAGCAGTTCTTC. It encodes CASSLTGRYNEQFF.